This T cell receptor beta chain comes out of a study of tissue T cells after allogeneic stem cell transplantation. Only a few counts were recorded for this clone. Antigen unknown. The listed genes are named as in mouse. Read sequence stops 1 residue before the CDR3 end, and the germline J gene provides the missing end. Sequencing used immunoSEQ multiplex PCR; TCRdb keeps in-frame clones, though not all of them. Of roughly 1,100 clones listed, 40% to 55% are singletons. From germline, CDR1 is SNHLY and CDR2 FYNGKV (reference sequence). The CDR3 contains 15 residues. Unmatched junction bases numbered 6, after V lost 1 base and J lost 6 bases. Regarding time point: mouse harvest day 14 after allogeneic transplant. Each mouse received 10^7 T-cell-depleted marrow cells plus 10^6 splenic CD5+ T cells by tail vein. Regarding the study as a whole: Anatomically similar tissues had similar TCR repertoires within each patient.

The TCR was taken from a female BALB/c mouse given C57BL/6 T cells with graft-versus-host disease after an allogeneic hematopoietic cell transplant. Sequencing used liver tissue. V gene TRBV3 combines with J gene TRBJ2-5; the match to TRBD2 covers 8 bases. The sequenced CDR3 bases are TGTGCCAGCAGCTTAGGATGGGGGGGAAGGGACACCCAGTAC. As protein: CASSLGWGGRDTQY. The whole CDR3 sequence is CASSLGWGGRDTQYF.